These T cell receptor beta chains were read from a single sample in a study of CD8+CD57+ T cells in acquired aplastic anemia. TCRdb processed the reads anew with MiXCR; each CDR3 protein has one entry. Counted here are 200,000 to 250,000 distinct CDR3 sequences, roughly 33% occurring once; the ten biggest clones make up 1.1%. Specimen: sorted CD4+, CD8+, or CD8+CD57+ T cells (not recorded which) from PBMCs. Receptors were obtained from a human donor in good health, serving as a control. CDR3s include the opening cysteine and the closing phenylalanine or tryptophan. Fields, in order: clone size, V gene, J gene, D gene, CDR3 DNA, CDR3 protein. A D gene is named only where the DNA matches it firmly. The size entry is marked missing in some rows and otherwise reads once, few, many or a size class.

once	TRBV11-1	TRBJ2-3	.	TGTGCCAGCAGTTGGCAGGAAACCCCCACAGATACGCAGTATTTT	CASSWQETPTDTQYF
.	TRBV12-3/TRBV12-4	TRBJ1-3	.	TGTGCCAGCAGTTTGAGCGGGGGTGGAAACACCATATATTTT	CASSLSGGGNTIYF
once	TRBV20-1	TRBJ2-1	TRBD1	TGCAGTGCTAGACCCCAGGGGGTTCTGCAGTTCTTC	CSARPQGVLQFF
.	TRBV12-3/TRBV12-4	TRBJ2-2	.	TGTGCCAGCAGTTTGGACACTTACACCGGGGAGCTGTTTTTT	CASSLDTYTGELFF
.	TRBV12-3/TRBV12-4	TRBJ2-1	.	TGTGCCAGCAGTTACCCCGCCGGGGGGCACCATGAGCAGTTCTTC	CASSYPAGGHHEQFF
.	TRBV7-9	TRBJ2-6	.	TGTGCCAGCAGCTTCACGGGACCCAACGTCCTGACTTTC	CASSFTGPNVLTF
many	TRBV29-1	TRBJ1-1	.	TGCAGCGGCAGCACTATGAACACTGAAGCTTTCTTT	CSGSTMNTEAFF
.	TRBV19	TRBJ1-6	.	TGTGCCAGTAGTATACTCGTGGGGGGACGTTCACCCCTCCACTTT	CASSILVGGRSPLHF
many	TRBV24-1	TRBJ2-7	.	TGTGCCACCAGTGAACAAGAGGCAGGGATACACGAGCAGTACTTC	CATSEQEAGIHEQYF
.	TRBV28	TRBJ1-1	TRBD1	TGTGCCAGCAGTCTACGTAGAGACTCAGGGGGCGGATCGACTGAAGCTTTCTTT	CASSLRRDSGGGSTEAFF
few	TRBV24-1	TRBJ1-2	.	TGTGCCACCAAGGGACACGCTAACTATGGCTACACCTTC	CATKGHANYGYTF
.	TRBV19	TRBJ1-6	.	TGTGCCAGTAGTATAGCAAGTTCACCCCTCCACTTT	CASSIASSPLHF
few	TRBV2	TRBJ2-5	TRBD2	TGTGCCAGCAGACGAAGGCGGGAGCTGGGGCAAGAGACCCAGTACTTC	CASRRRRELGQETQYF
many	TRBV24-1	TRBJ2-3	TRBD1	TGTGCCACCAGTCGCACAGGGGGGTGGGCAGATACGCAGTATTTT	CATSRTGGWADTQYF
.	TRBV20-1	TRBJ2-2	.	TGCAGTGCCACCCTCGGACTACCCGAAAACACCGGGGAGCTGTCTTTT	CSATLGLPENTGELSF
.	TRBV10-3	TRBJ2-7	.	TGTGCCATCAGTGCCTCTAACGGATTGAACGAGCAGTACTTC	CAISASNGLNEQYF
.	TRBV7-2	TRBJ1-1	TRBD1	TGTGCCAGCAGCCGCTCCGGGACAGGGTCACTATGGGCTGAAGCTTTCTTT	CASSRSGTGSLWAEAFF
.	TRBV19	TRBJ1-4	TRBD1	TGTGCCAGTAGTTTGGACAGGAGTGCAACTAATGAAAAACTGTTTTTT	CASSLDRSATNEKLFF
many	TRBV11-3	TRBJ1-1	.	TGTGCCAGCAGCTTAGAGGGGCCGAACACTGAAGCTTTCTTT	CASSLEGPNTEAFF
few	TRBV12-3/TRBV12-4	TRBJ1-2	.	TGTGCCAGCAGTTTAGCCAGGGGACTTGGGGAGGTGCATGGCTACACCTTC	CASSLARGLGEVHGYTF
few	TRBV18	TRBJ2-5	TRBD2	TGTGCCAGCTCACCAAGCGGGGGCGCGGAGACCCAGTACTTC	CASSPSGGAETQYF
many	TRBV7-8	TRBJ1-1	TRBD1	TGTGCCAGCAGCTTTGACAGGGGGTCAGCTTTCTTT	CASSFDRGSAFF
many	TRBV6-1	TRBJ1-2	.	TGTGCCAGCAGGTGGGACGCCGGACCCTTCTATGGCTACACCTTC	CASRWDAGPFYGYTF
many	TRBV20-1	TRBJ2-5	.	TGCAGTGCTCGGACACCCGGGGAGACCCAGTACTTC	CSARTPGETQYF
many	TRBV19	TRBJ1-1	.	TGTGCCAGTAGTATGGTAGGGGGCACTGAAGCTTTCTTT	CASSMVGGTEAFF